This passage covers 10 T cell receptor beta chains from one sample sequenced in a study of T cell responses to AZD1222 COVID-19 vaccine. Produced via immunoSEQ multiplex PCR; TCRdb's table is partial and in-frame only. This table holds around 96,000 clones, nearly 90% found once. The sample in question was peripheral blood, obtained on day 0 of AZD1222 vaccination. The receptors stem from an adult in good health.

The V call is TRBV27, the J call TRBJ1-6; unclear D gene. Germline V gene sequence: CDR1 MNHEY, CDR2 SMNVEV (reference sequence). This CDR3 is built from 16 residues. Deletions cut 8 bases from V and 9 bases from J, with 23 bases between. The chain's CDR3 is CASAKLATAGGSPLHF. Here the CDR3 DNA reads TGTGCCAGCGCTAAATTGGCCACGGCAGGAGGTTCACCCCTCCACTTT.

V is TRBV5-1 and J is TRBJ2-7; 9 bases are shared with TRBD1. The length of the CDR3 is 14 residues. Trimming took 4 bases from V and 5 from J; bases not matched to a gene: 7. The germline gives CDR1 SGHRS, CDR2 YFSETQ. The CDR3 is CASSRGQGKDEQYF. For the CDR3, the DNA is TGCGCCAGCAGCCGTGGACAGGGGAAAGACGAGCAGTACTTC.

The chain joins TRBV6-5 to TRBJ1-5, with TRBD1 matching over 7 bases. CDR1 is MNHEY, CDR2 SVGAGI, per germline. The CDR3 sequence is 14 residues long. J lost 3 bases, V lost 8 bases, and 7 bases had no gene match. In nucleotides, the CDR3 is TGTGCCAGCCACCGGACAGGTGACAATCAGCCCCAGCATTTT. Its translation is CASHRTGDNQPQHF.

The chain joins TRBV11-2 to TRBJ2-5; tentatively, D is TRBD1 (5 bases). The length of the CDR3 is 14 residues. Germline CDR1 reads SGHAT; CDR2 reads FQNNGV. With 2 bases removed from V and 4 bases from J, the gap between germline ends came to 11 bases. Here the CDR3 reads CASSLYRQPETQYF. The CDR3 nucleotides are TGTGCCAGCAGCTTATACAGACAGCCAGAGACCCAGTACTTC. The variable domain in full, completed from reference TRBV11-2 and TRBJ2-5, reads EAGVAQSPRYKIIEKRQSVAFWCNPISGHATLYWYQQILGQGPKLLIQFQNNGVVDDSQLPKDRFSAERLKGVDSTLKIQPAKLEDSAVYLCASSLYRQPETQYFGPGTRLLVL.

The chain has TRBV3-1 (or the pseudogene TRBV3-2) and TRBJ1-5; D unclear. The germline CDR1 and CDR2 sequences are LGHDT and YNNKEL (reference sequence). This CDR3 is 13 amino acids long. V lost 0 bases and J 3 bases, leaving 3 bases between the germline ends. DNA for the CDR3: TGTGCCAGCAGCCAAGATGTCAATCAGCCCCAGCATTTT. It encodes CASSQDVNQPQHF.

The chain links TRBV3-1 (or the pseudogene TRBV3-2) to TRBJ2-7; D is unclear. The CDR3 runs to 17 residues. V lost 0 bases and J 2 bases, leaving 17 bases between the germline ends. The V gene's germline CDR1 is LGHDT and CDR2 YNNKEL (reference sequence). CDR3 loop: CASSQDRAAPPTYEQYF. CDR3 bases: TGTGCCAGCAGCCAAGATCGCGCCGCCCCTCCTACCTACGAGCAGTACTTC.

CDR3 in amino acids: CASSYDSLGAFF. The CDR3 coding sequence is TGTGCCAGCAGCTATGACTCCCTGGGAGCTTTCTTT. The chain joins TRBV7-9 to TRBJ1-1, with unresolved D. V lost 4 bases and J lost 10, with 13 bases in between. Germline V lookup: CDR1 SEHNR, CDR2 FQNEAQ (reference sequence). CDR3 length: 12 residues.

This clone was detected a few times. The CDR3 is CASSPMSTDTQYF. The CDR3 nucleotides read TGTGCCAGCAGCCCGATGAGCACAGATACGCAGTATTTT. The gene calls are TRBV27 and TRBJ2-3; D unclear. Trimming shortened V by 6 bases and J by 0 bases, and 7 bases separated the two germline ends. The CDR3 has 13 amino acids. In germline, CDR1 is MNHEY, CDR2 SMNVEV (reference sequence).

The chain employs TRBV6-5 and TRBJ1-2, with D unclear. The CDR3 sequence is 14 residues long. Germline loops: CDR1 MNHEY, CDR2 SVGAGI. Deletions cut 5 bases from V and 9 bases from J, with 19 bases between. The CDR3 here is CASSTPEGKWSYTF. CDR3 sequence (DNA): TGTGCCAGCAGTACCCCGGAAGGGAAGTGGAGCTACACCTTC.

The chain is built from TRBV3-1 (or the pseudogene TRBV3-2) and TRBJ1-6, with TRBD1 identical over 7 bases. The germline CDR1 and CDR2 sequences are LGHDT and YNNKEL (reference sequence). The CDR3 consists of 17 residues. V was pared by 1 base and J by 7 bases, with 10 bases of the junction left unmatched. CDR3: CASSQGPRGAGNSPLHF. Here the CDR3 DNA reads TGTGCCAGCAGCCAAGGTCCCAGGGGGGCGGGGAATTCACCCCTCCACTTT.